This T cell receptor beta chain was captured in a study of blood T cell repertoires in COVID-19. Background on the study: T cells, B-cell-depleted T cells, or PBMCs provided the cDNA or gDNA that served as material.

The germline V and J ends were trimmed by 4 bases and 2 bases, with 19 bases remaining between them. The germline V gene has CDR1 SGHRS and CDR2 YFSETQ. The CDR3 sequence is 16 residues long. Profiled with immunoSEQ multiplex PCR; TCRdb holds only in-frame clones, not every one. In the table there are 150,000 to 200,000 clones, nearly 90% of which are singletons. Sequenced sample: peripheral blood. The chain couples TRBV5-1 to TRBJ2-7; tentatively, D is TRBD1 (6 bases). This clonotype was obtained from a man aged 55 to 70 with active or convalescent COVID-19. Here the CDR3 DNA reads TGCGCCAGCAGCCCCTCGGCAGGGGATGTAACCTACGAGCAGTACTTC. As protein: CASSPSAGDVTYEQYF.